The 4 T cell receptor beta chains below come from one sample, sequenced in a study of cytomegalovirus exposure and HLA in healthy donors. Both 60 Vbeta primers and 13 Jbeta primers went into the PCR. The data were produced by immunoSEQ multiplex PCR, yet TCRdb's version contains in-frame clones alone and is incomplete. The data hold 100,000 to 150,000 clones, with around 72% observed a single time. Specimen: PBMCs. Receptors were obtained from a human donor in good health.

V usage is TRBV9 and J usage is TRBJ2-1, with 12 bases fitting TRBD1. Germline-derived CDR1 and CDR2 are SGDLS and YYNGEE. V dropped 0 bases and J dropped 8; count of bases not matched to a gene: 6. The CDR3 is 16 amino acids. For the CDR3, the DNA is TGTGCCAGCAGCGTAGTAGGGACAGGGGGCCTCGATGAGCAGTTCTTC. Its translation: CASSVVGTGGLDEQFF.

This clone was detected only once. The gene calls are TRBV5-1 and TRBJ2-3; D may be TRBD2 (6 bases). V shed 6 bases and J shed 5 bases, with 13 bases lying between them. The CDR3 covers 13 residues. Germline V gene lookup returns CDR1 SGHRS and CDR2 YFSETQ. This CDR3 reads CASMYWGVDTQYF. The CDR3 nucleotides are TGCGCCAGCATGTACTGGGGGGTAGATACGCAGTATTTT.

The chain uses TRBV9 and TRBJ2-7, with 7 bases aligning to TRBD2. Germline loops: CDR1 SGDLS, CDR2 YYNGEE. This CDR3 has 14 amino acids. Losses at the gene ends were 0 bases for V and 4 bases for J; bases not matched to a gene: 4. DNA of the CDR3: TGTGCCAGCAGCGTAGAGCGGGGTGGGTACGAGCAGTACTTC. Protein product: CASSVERGGYEQYF.

The chain employs TRBV7-3 and TRBJ2-3; D might be TRBD2 (6 bases). In germline, CDR1 is SGHTA, CDR2 FQGTGA. Between the trimmed V and J ends, which lost 3 bases and 2 bases, there was a span of 15 bases. The CDR3 is 16 amino acids. CDR3 residues: CASSLGQGLYTDTQYF. CDR3 sequence (DNA): TGTGCCAGCAGCTTGGGGCAGGGACTCTACACAGATACGCAGTATTTT. Supplemented by reference TRBV7-3 and TRBJ2-3, the full variable domain reads GAGVSQTPSNKVTEKGKYVELRCDPISGHTALYWYRQSLGQGPEFLIYFQGTGAADDSGLPNDRFFAVRPEGSVSTLKIQRTERGDSAVYLCASSLGQGLYTDTQYFGPGTRLTVL.